The 32 T cell receptor beta chains in this list originate from one sample, sequenced in a study of control samples from healthy donors and cancer patients. Here immunoSEQ multiplex PCR was the method, and the copy in TCRdb shows in-frame clones only, minus some. The sample comprises about 70,000 clones, approximately 89% of which are singletons, and under 2.5% rests with the top ten. The sequenced sample was PBMCs. All receptors derive from a woman aged 45 to 65 with head and neck cancer.

V and J are TRBV7-6 and TRBJ1-3, with D perhaps TRBD1 (5 bases). The CDR3 runs to 16 residues. V lost 3 bases, J lost 0 bases, and 12 bases lay in between. CDR1 is SGHVS, CDR2 FNYEAQ, per germline. The CDR3 DNA sequence: TGTGCCAGCAGCTTGGGATGGGGGAACTCTGGAAACACCATATATTTT. This codes for CASSLGWGNSGNTIYF.

The J gene is TRBJ1-5, the V gene TRBV6-7; 7 bases line up with TRBD1. TRBV6-7 is an open reading frame, and its role is uncertain. The CDR3 contains 15 residues. J lost 4 bases, V lost 2 bases, and 5 bases had no gene match. Written as DNA, the CDR3 is TGTGCCAGCAGTTACCTCGGGACAGCTAATCAGCCCCAGCATTTT. Translating it yields CASSYLGTANQPQHF.

J is TRBJ1-6 and V is TRBV2; 7 positions match TRBD1. The V gene end was trimmed by 11 bases and the J gene end by 10 bases; junction bases not matched to a gene: 14. CDR1 and CDR2 (germline): SNHLY, FYNNEI. The CDR3 has 14 residues. In nucleotides, the CDR3 is TGTGCCTCCTCCCCACCTCCACAGGGGTCACCCCTCCACTTT. This translates into CASSPPPQGSPLHF.

To note about this clone: The sample has other DNA sequences that encode this CDR3 too. This chain joins TRBV2 and TRBJ2-5; D tentatively fits TRBD1 or TRBD2 (5 bases each). Looked up from germline, CDR1 is SNHLY and CDR2 is FYNNEI. With 5 bases removed from V and 5 bases from J, the gap between germline ends came to 12 bases. The CDR3 spans 13 residues. This chain's CDR3 is CASSRDPRETQYF. As DNA, the CDR3 is TGTGCCAGCAGTCGGGACCCTAGGGAGACCCAGTACTTC. The whole variable domain, remainder taken from reference TRBV2 and TRBJ2-5, is EPEVTQTPSHQVTQMGQEVILRCVPISNHLYFYWYRQILGQKVEFLVSFYNNEISEKSEIFDDQFSVERPDGSNFTLKIRSTKLEDSAMYFCASSRDPRETQYFGPGTRLLVL.

The chain recombines TRBV6-6 with TRBJ2-5, with no clear D. Germline CDR1 is MNHNY and CDR2 is SVGAGI (reference sequence). This CDR3 comprises 11 residues. V lost 4 bases, J lost 5 bases, and 5 bases lay in between. The CDR3 DNA reads as TGTGCCAGCAGTTTGGGTGAGACCCAGTACTTC. Its protein is CASSLGETQYF.

The gene calls are TRBV2 and TRBJ2-2, with 11 bases identical to TRBD2. This CDR3 is 17 amino acids long. J was trimmed by 8 bases and V by 6 bases; bases with no gene match: 14. The germline gives CDR1 SNHLY, CDR2 FYNNEI. The CDR3 protein is CASSRGGTSGVTGELFF. CDR3 coding DNA: TGTGCCAGCAGCAGGGGGGGGACTAGCGGAGTGACTGGGGAGCTGTTTTTT.

This clone has a single count. V and J are TRBV2 and TRBJ2-5; D is perhaps TRBD2 (6 bases). The CDR3 contains 13 residues. Between the trimmed V and J ends, which lost 6 bases and 6 bases, there was a span of 14 bases. Germline CDR1 reads SNHLY; CDR2 reads FYNNEI. CDR3 in DNA: TGTGCCAGCAGCTCCGGACTAAGAAAGACCCAGTACTTC. It is translated as CASSSGLRKTQYF.

The chain employs TRBV9 and TRBJ1-1; a possible D gene is TRBD1 (6 bases). This CDR3 has 15 amino acids. Trimming left V 3 bases short and J 1 base short, with 13 bases between. The germline CDR1 and CDR2 sequences are SGDLS and YYNGEE. The CDR3 nucleotides read TGTGCCAGCAGCGGAACAGGGTTAGGGAACACTGAAGCTTTCTTT. It specifies CASSGTGLGNTEAFF.

This clone is termed large (0.1 to 1%). V is TRBV5-1 and J is TRBJ2-2; the match to TRBD2 covers 12 bases. V dropped 4 bases and J dropped 2; count of bases not matched to a gene: 6. CDR1 and CDR2 (germline): SGHRS, YFSETQ. The CDR3 is made up of 17 amino acids. The CDR3 protein is CASSPEGLAGNTGELFF. DNA of the CDR3: TGCGCCAGCAGCCCGGAGGGACTAGCGGGTAACACCGGGGAGCTGTTTTTT.

The genes are TRBV18 and TRBJ2-7; 11 bases map to TRBD1. Germline-derived CDR1 and CDR2 are KGHSH and LQKENI. The trim removed 4 bases at V and 6 bases at J, leaving 5 bases unmatched. The CDR3 spans 14 residues. CDR3 bases: TGTGCCAGCTCACTTGGGACAGGGGGACGCGAGCAGTACTTC. Translation: CASSLGTGGREQYF.

The rearrangement joins TRBV19 to TRBJ2-7; D not certain. This CDR3 has 14 residues. V lost 2 bases and J 6 bases, leaving 14 bases between the germline ends. Germline V gene data show CDR1 as LNHDA and CDR2 as SQIVND (reference sequence). The CDR3: CASSISSPTGEQYF. In DNA, the CDR3 is TGTGCCAGTAGTATATCTAGTCCTACGGGCGAGCAGTACTTC.

This clone was seen only once. The V gene is TRBV28, the J gene TRBJ1-4, with D unresolved. The V gene's germline CDR1 is MDHEN and CDR2 SYDVKM. Trimming shortened V by 8 bases and J by 6 bases, and 7 bases separated the two germline ends. The CDR3 runs to 11 residues. CDR3 nucleotides: TGTGCCAGCCGCCTCGATGAAAAACTGTTTTTT. It specifies CASRLDEKLFF.

This chain joins TRBV5-6 and TRBJ2-3, with 9 nucleotides matching TRBD1. CDR1 and CDR2 from the germline V gene are SGHDT and YYEEEE. V lost 4 bases, J lost 7 bases, and 4 bases stayed unmatched. CDR3 length: 13 residues. In DNA, the CDR3 is TGTGCCAGCAGCGGACAGGGGCAGAATACGCAGTATTTT. It translates to CASSGQGQNTQYF.

The chain joins TRBV7-9 to TRBJ1-1; D uncertain. CDR3 length: 14 amino acids. Trimming pared 5 bases from V and 1 base from J, leaving 11 bases between. CDR1 is SEHNR and CDR2 is FQNEAQ in the germline V gene (reference sequence). The CDR3 region has the DNA TGTGCCAGCAGCCCGGCGACCGAGAACACTGAAGCTTTCTTT. It specifies CASSPATENTEAFF.

The chain uses TRBV7-3 and TRBJ2-6, with no clear D. CDR3 length: 13 residues. CDR1 and CDR2 (germline): SGHTA, FQGTGA. The germline V and J ends were trimmed by 9 bases and 2 bases, with 8 bases remaining between them. For the CDR3, the DNA is TGTGCCAGTCAGATCCCTGGGGCCAACGTCCTGACTTTC. This encodes CASQIPGANVLTF.

This clone was counted once. V gene TRBV5-5 combines with J gene TRBJ1-6; D is possibly TRBD1 (5 bases). CDR3 length: 16 amino acids. The germline gives CDR1 SGHKS, CDR2 YYEKEE (reference sequence). V lost 3 bases and J 5 bases, leaving 15 bases between the germline ends. The CDR3 reads CASSSGPGPNNSPLHF. The CDR3 DNA sequence: TGTGCCAGCAGCTCGGGACCTGGGCCGAATAATTCACCCCTCCACTTT.

The genes are TRBV28 and TRBJ1-4, with TRBD1 as a possible D gene (6 bases). The ends were cut back, 3 bases at V and 1 base at J, with 12 bases in the middle. The CDR3 has 16 amino acids. The germline gives CDR1 MDHEN, CDR2 SYDVKM. CDR3 loop: CASSFRGFVTNEKLFF. The CDR3 nucleotides are TGTGCCAGCAGTTTTAGGGGGTTCGTAACTAATGAAAAACTGTTTTTT.

V is TRBV10-3 and J is TRBJ1-1; maybe TRBD1 (6 bases). The CDR3 has 12 residues. The germline V gene encodes CDR1 ENHRY and CDR2 SYGVKD. Trimming stripped 6 bases from V and 11 bases from J, with 16 bases between. CDR3 in DNA: TGTGCCATCAGAGACATAACAGGGCTGGCTTTCTTT. Translating gives CAIRDITGLAFF.

The chain employs TRBV7-8 and TRBJ1-1, with D tentatively TRBD1 (6 bases). The CDR3 is 14 amino acids. V lost 10 bases, J lost 4 bases, and 19 bases lay in between. CDR1 is SGHVS, CDR2 FQNEAQ, per germline. The CDR3 coding sequence is TGTGCCACCGAACCCGGGGGGGCATTCACTGAAGCTTTCTTT. This codes for CATEPGGAFTEAFF.

The chain uses TRBV5-1 and TRBJ2-3; 8 positions agree with TRBD2. The germline gives CDR1 SGHRS, CDR2 YFSETQ. The CDR3 is 14 residues long. Unmatched junction bases numbered 3, after V lost 4 bases and J lost 2 bases. CDR3 DNA: TGCGCCAGCAGCGTTAGCGGGAACACAGATACGCAGTATTTT. The encoded protein is CASSVSGNTDTQYF.

The CDR3 is CASIRTGDSNQPQHF. The CDR3 nucleotides read TGTGCCAGCATCAGAACAGGGGATAGCAATCAGCCCCAGCATTTT. The V gene is TRBV6-7, the J gene TRBJ1-5; 7 positions match TRBD1. TRBV6-7 is annotated as an ORF whose role is uncertain. Unmatched junction bases numbered 6, after V lost 7 bases and J lost 0 bases. The CDR3 is 15 amino acids.

V usage is TRBV2 and J usage is TRBJ1-4, with 8 bases aligning to TRBD1. Germline V CDR1 and CDR2: SNHLY, FYNNEI. This CDR3 contains 20 residues. Losses at the gene ends were 8 bases for V and 1 base for J; bases not matched to a gene: 21. CDR3 nucleotide sequence: TGTGCCAGCCTGAGCATCTCCCACGGACAGGGAGGAAAAACTAATGAAAAACTGTTTTTT. It translates to CASLSISHGQGGKTNEKLFF.

The table lists this clone with a few counts. The rearrangement joins TRBV10-2 to TRBJ2-2, with D tentatively TRBD1 or TRBD2 (5 bases each). Trimming cost V 7 bases and J 0 bases, with 21 bases left between them. There are 18 residues in the CDR3. Germline values: CDR1 WSHSY, CDR2 SAAADI. The CDR3 DNA is TGCGCCAGCACGAAACCCTCCCGGGGCAGATCGAACACCGGGGAGCTGTTTTTT. Translating it yields CASTKPSRGRSNTGELFF.

CDR3: CASRVPTSQGEQYF. CDR3 nucleotide sequence: TGTGCCAGCAGAGTGCCGACTAGCCAGGGCGAGCAGTACTTC. The V call is TRBV28, the J call TRBJ2-7, with 7 bases aligning to TRBD2. Looked up from germline, CDR1 is MDHEN and CDR2 is SYDVKM. With V trimmed by 6 bases and J by 6 bases, 11 bases remained unmatched. The CDR3 is made up of 14 amino acids.

J is TRBJ2-2 and V is TRBV7-8; tentatively, D is TRBD2 (5 bases). The CDR3 consists of 17 residues. Germline loops: CDR1 SGHVS, CDR2 FQNEAQ. Trimming pared 3 bases from V and 0 bases from J, leaving 14 bases between. Here the CDR3 reads CASSLFYSGTNTGELFF. The CDR3 DNA reads as TGTGCCAGCAGCTTGTTTTACAGCGGAACGAACACCGGGGAGCTGTTTTTT.

The CDR3 DNA sequence: TGTGCCAGCAGCCCCTTTCGCGGGGGGGCCAATAATGAGCAGTTCTTC. Translation gives CASSPFRGGANNEQFF. This chain joins TRBV7-9 and TRBJ2-1; 9 bases match TRBD2. The CDR3 is made up of 16 amino acids. Germline loops: CDR1 SEHNR, CDR2 FQNEAQ (reference sequence). With V trimmed by 5 bases and J by 7 bases, 12 bases remained unmatched.

J is TRBJ1-2 and V is TRBV2, with TRBD1 identical over 7 bases. The CDR3 covers 14 residues. Germline V gene lookup returns CDR1 SNHLY and CDR2 FYNNEI. The V segment lost 5 bases and the J segment 5 bases; nucleotides outside the gene matches: 8. CDR3: CASSSRGQHYGYTF. DNA for the CDR3: TGTGCCAGCAGTTCAAGGGGACAGCATTATGGCTACACCTTC. The variable domain in full, completed from reference TRBV2 and TRBJ1-2, reads EPEVTQTPSHQVTQMGQEVILRCVPISNHLYFYWYRQILGQKVEFLVSFYNNEISEKSEIFDDQFSVERPDGSNFTLKIRSTKLEDSAMYFCASSSRGQHYGYTFGSGTRLTVV.

The J gene is TRBJ2-5, the V gene TRBV7-8; D uncertain. V was trimmed by 5 bases and J by 3 bases, leaving 4 bases between them. CDR1 is SGHVS, CDR2 FQNEAQ, per germline. This CDR3 contains 11 residues. As DNA, the CDR3 is TGTGCCAGCAGCGCCAAAGAGACCCAGTACTTC. This sequence encodes CASSAKETQYF.

The chain combines TRBV12-3 or TRBV12-4 with TRBJ1-1; weak D call: TRBD1 (5 bases). This CDR3 has 13 residues. The V end lost 3 bases, the J end lost 7 bases, and 12 bases lay between the germline ends. In DNA form, the CDR3 reads TGTGCCAGCAGTTTCTACGGGACGAGTGAAGCTTTCTTT. It translates to CASSFYGTSEAFF.

V is TRBV30 and J is TRBJ2-5; 7 nucleotides line up with TRBD2. CDR3 length: 14 residues. From germline, CDR1 is GTSNPN and CDR2 SVGIG (reference sequence). The ends lost 3 bases at V and 5 bases at J; junction bases unmatched: 9. CDR3 nucleotides: TGTGCCTGGAGGCCCGGAGGGGAGGGGGAGACCCAGTACTTC. Residues: CAWRPGGEGETQYF.

This clone was recorded only once. CDR3 bases: TGTGCCAGCAGCGTAGGAGGTCCCCCGGACACCTTC. Its translation is CASSVGGPPDTF. J is TRBJ1-2 and V is TRBV9; no clear D gene. The CDR3 loop spans 12 amino acids. Trimming pared 0 bases from V and 12 bases from J, leaving 12 bases between. CDR1 and CDR2 (germline): SGDLS, YYNGEE.

The sample holds one count of this clone. The chain is built from TRBV6-6 and TRBJ1-1, with D unclear. Trimming stripped 4 bases from V and 1 base from J, with 13 bases between. Germline V CDR1 and CDR2: MNHNY, SVGAGI (reference sequence). The CDR3 spans 15 residues. CDR3 in amino acids: CASSSRISSNTEAFF. The DNA of the CDR3 is TGTGCCAGCAGTTCGCGCATCTCTTCGAACACTGAAGCTTTCTTT.